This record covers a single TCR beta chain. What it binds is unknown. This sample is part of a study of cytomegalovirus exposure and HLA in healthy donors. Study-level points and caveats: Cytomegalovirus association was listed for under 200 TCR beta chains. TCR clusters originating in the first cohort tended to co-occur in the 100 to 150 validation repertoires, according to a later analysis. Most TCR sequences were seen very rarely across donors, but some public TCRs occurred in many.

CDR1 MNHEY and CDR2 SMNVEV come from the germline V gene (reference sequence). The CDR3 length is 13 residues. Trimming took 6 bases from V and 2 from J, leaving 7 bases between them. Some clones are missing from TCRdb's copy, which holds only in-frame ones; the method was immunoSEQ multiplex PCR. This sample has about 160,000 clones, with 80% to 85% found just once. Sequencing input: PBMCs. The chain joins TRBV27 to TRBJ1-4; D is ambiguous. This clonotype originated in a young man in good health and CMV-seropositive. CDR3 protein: CASRLGTNEKLFF. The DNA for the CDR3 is TGTGCCAGCAGACTAGGGACTAATGAAAAACTGTTTTTT.